The 14 T cell receptor beta chains reported below all come from one sample, sequenced in a study of cytomegalovirus exposure and HLA in healthy donors. 13 Jbeta primers and 60 Vbeta primers were used for the PCR. Sequencing used immunoSEQ multiplex PCR; TCRdb keeps in-frame clones, though not all of them. The sample consists of about 200,000 clones, 9.5% to 15% of them appearing once. Material: PBMCs. Receptors were obtained from a man aged 50 to 60 in good health and CMV-seropositive.

This CDR3 is CASSVVAGGEGEQFF. DNA of the CDR3: TGTGCCAGCAGCGTAGTTGCGGGGGGGGAAGGGGAGCAGTTCTTC. J is TRBJ2-1 and V is TRBV9; TRBD2 agrees at 9 bases. V lost 0 bases, J lost 10 bases, and 8 bases stayed unmatched. This CDR3 contains 15 residues. Germline CDR1 SGDLS, CDR2 YYNGEE.

This clone was detected only a few times. V usage is TRBV19 and J usage is TRBJ2-5, with D possibly being TRBD2 (6 bases). V was clipped by 1 base and J by 5 bases, with 17 bases between them. The CDR3 totals 16 residues. Germline V lookup: CDR1 LNHDA, CDR2 SQIVND (reference sequence). This CDR3 is CASSIGLGGSWETQYF. The CDR3 DNA reads as TGTGCCAGTAGTATAGGGCTCGGGGGTAGTTGGGAGACCCAGTACTTC.

This clone was detected only a few times. This sequence joins TRBV5-4 and TRBJ2-2; 7 bases line up with TRBD2. CDR1 is SGHNT, CDR2 YYREEE, per germline (reference sequence). The ends lost 3 bases at V and 4 bases at J; junction bases unmatched: 9. The CDR3 loop spans 16 amino acids. In DNA form, the CDR3 reads TGTGCCAGCAGCTCTTCCGGGAGGCTGGCCACCGGGGAGCTGTTTTTT. Translation: CASSSSGRLATGELFF.

The chain couples TRBV5-6 to TRBJ2-4, with D perhaps matching TRBD1 (6 bases). With 4 bases removed from V and 3 bases from J, the gap between germline ends came to 14 bases. The CDR3 covers 15 residues. Germline-derived CDR1 and CDR2 are SGHDT and YYEEEE. Here the CDR3 reads CASSPFTRGKNIQYF. The CDR3 DNA follows: TGTGCCAGCAGCCCTTTCACCAGGGGCAAAAACATTCAGTACTTC.

This chain uses TRBV11-3 with TRBJ1-2, with TRBD1 matching over 9 bases. Looked up from germline, CDR1 is SGHNT and CDR2 is YENEEA. Losses at the gene ends were 4 bases for V and 2 bases for J; bases not matched to a gene: 5. This CDR3 region has 15 residues. CDR3 loop: CASSSPGTGNYGYTF. The CDR3 coding sequence is TGTGCCAGCAGCTCCCCCGGGACAGGGAACTATGGCTACACCTTC.

This clone was counted only a few times. The chain carries TRBV5-4 and TRBJ1-6, with D hard to call. This CDR3 region has 14 residues. Germline-derived CDR1 and CDR2 are SGHNT and YYREEE (reference sequence). V shed 5 bases and J shed 5 bases, with 11 bases lying between them. The CDR3 region has the DNA TGTGCCAGCAGGCCCTACAGAAATAATTCACCCCTCCACTTT. It specifies CASRPYRNNSPLHF.

This rearrangement joins TRBV5-1 to TRBJ2-5; D may be TRBD2 (5 bases). From germline, CDR1 is SGHRS and CDR2 YFSETQ. The ends were cut back, 0 bases at V and 3 bases at J, with 6 bases in the middle. The CDR3 runs to 13 residues. CDR3: CASSLGGKETQYF. CDR3 bases: TGCGCCAGCAGCTTGGGAGGGAAAGAGACCCAGTACTTC.

The table lists this clone with a few counts. The chain combines TRBV6-5 with TRBJ2-2, with D hard to call. V was cut by 10 bases and J by 1 base, with 10 bases left in between. Germline CDR1 is MNHEY and CDR2 is SVGAGI. There are 13 residues in the CDR3. The CDR3 here is CATLIRNTGELFF. The DNA for the CDR3 is TGTGCCACCCTAATAAGGAACACCGGGGAGCTGTTTTTT.

This clone has just a few counts. The rearrangement uses TRBV27 and TRBJ2-5; tentatively, D is TRBD2 (6 bases). The CDR3 sequence is 14 residues long. Trimming left V 4 bases short and J 4 bases short, with 13 bases between. CDR1 and CDR2 (germline): MNHEY, SMNVEV (reference sequence). The chain's CDR3 is CASSSRGIGETQYF. DNA of the CDR3: TGTGCCAGCAGTTCACGGGGGATAGGAGAGACCCAGTACTTC.

J is TRBJ2-1 and V is TRBV12-2; the D segment call TRBD1 is taken from the table without a DNA check. TRBV12-2 is a listed pseudogene. This CDR3 is built from 14 residues. The CDR3: CASRLGSSYNEQFF. In nucleotides, the CDR3 is TGTGCAAGTCGCTTGGGCAGCTCCTACAATGAGCAGTTCTTC.

Concerning this clone itself: The junction shows a germline mismatch at one end, possibly a read error. V gene TRBV28 combines with J gene TRBJ1-1, with D tentatively TRBD1 (6 bases). Germline values: CDR1 MDHEN, CDR2 SYDVKM. The CDR3 has 13 residues. The CDR3 loop reads CASSPGQTAEAFF. The DNA for the CDR3 is TGTGCCAGCAGTCCAGGACAGACCGCTGAGGCTTTCTTT.

This clone was detected only a few times. The chain combines TRBV6-5 with TRBJ2-5, with D hard to call. The CDR3 runs to 11 residues. Germline CDR1 reads MNHEY; CDR2 reads SVGAGI. V was pared by 6 bases and J by 5 bases, with 7 bases between. The CDR3 DNA reads as TGTGCCAGCAGCCATGAGGAGACCCAGTACTTC. Amino acids: CASSHEETQYF.

In its sample, this clone was seen a few times. The J gene is TRBJ1-3, the V gene TRBV6-5, with D tentatively TRBD1 (5 bases). The V end was cut by 5 bases, the J end by 4 bases, with 12 bases between. The length of the CDR3 is 14 residues. Germline CDR1 is MNHEY and CDR2 is SVGAGI. The CDR3 region has the DNA TGTGCCAGCAGTGTCGGGGGATCAGGAAACACCATATATTTT. Protein product: CASSVGGSGNTIYF.

The V gene is TRBV19, the J gene TRBJ2-1; 9 bases fit TRBD2. CDR3 length: 19 residues. Germline trimming cut 3 bases from V and 5 bases from J; bases unmatched to any gene: 17. Germline V gene lookup returns CDR1 LNHDA and CDR2 SQIVND (reference sequence). CDR3 in DNA: TGTGCCAGTAGTATCTCCCGGGGTAGCGGGGGTACCCTTAACAATGAGCAGTTCTTC. This sequence encodes CASSISRGSGGTLNNEQFF.